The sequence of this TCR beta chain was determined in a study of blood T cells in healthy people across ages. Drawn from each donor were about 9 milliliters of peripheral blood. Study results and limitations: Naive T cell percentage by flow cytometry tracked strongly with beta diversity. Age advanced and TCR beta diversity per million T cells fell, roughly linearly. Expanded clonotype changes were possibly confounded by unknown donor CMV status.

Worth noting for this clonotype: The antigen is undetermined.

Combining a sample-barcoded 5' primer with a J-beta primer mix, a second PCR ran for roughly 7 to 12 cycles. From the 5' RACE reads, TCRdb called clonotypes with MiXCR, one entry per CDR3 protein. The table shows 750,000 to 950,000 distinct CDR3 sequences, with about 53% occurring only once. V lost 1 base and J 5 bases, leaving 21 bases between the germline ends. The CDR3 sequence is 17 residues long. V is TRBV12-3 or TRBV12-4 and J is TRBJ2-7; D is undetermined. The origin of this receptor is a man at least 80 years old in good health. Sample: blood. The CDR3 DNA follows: TGTGCCAGCAGTTTAGGGGTAGGCAGAGGCCTCAGCCACGAGCAGTACTTC. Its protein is CASSLGVGRGLSHEQYF.